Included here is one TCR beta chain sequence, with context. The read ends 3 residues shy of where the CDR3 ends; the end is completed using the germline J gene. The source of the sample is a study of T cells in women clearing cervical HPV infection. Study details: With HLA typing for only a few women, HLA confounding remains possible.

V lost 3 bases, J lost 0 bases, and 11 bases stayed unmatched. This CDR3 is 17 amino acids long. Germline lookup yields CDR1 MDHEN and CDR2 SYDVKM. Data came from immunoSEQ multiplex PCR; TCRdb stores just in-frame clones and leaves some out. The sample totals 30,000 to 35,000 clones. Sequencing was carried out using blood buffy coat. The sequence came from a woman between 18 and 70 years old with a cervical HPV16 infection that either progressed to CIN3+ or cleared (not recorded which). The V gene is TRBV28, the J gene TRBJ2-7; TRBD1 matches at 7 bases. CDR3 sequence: CASSFPSRDSFSYEQYF. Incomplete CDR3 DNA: TGTGCCAGCAGTTTTCCCTCCCGGGACAGCTTCTCCTACGAG.